This T cell receptor beta chain was sequenced during a study of cytomegalovirus exposure and HLA in healthy donors. Study at large: Early release data held about 92 million unique TCRs from HLA-typed donors.

60 Vbeta and 13 Jbeta primers were used in PCR. The method was immunoSEQ multiplex PCR; TCRdb's version includes in-frame clones alone and lacks a portion of them. The sample holds about 130,000 clones, around nine tenths seen once. Per the germline V gene, CDR1 is GTSNPN and CDR2 is SVGIG (reference sequence). V lost 6 bases and J lost 7; bases outside the gene matches: 18. The CDR3 extends over 16 amino acids. Worth noting for this clone: The antigen remains unidentified.

Overall study findings and caveats: Usually a TCR sequence was rare, but some public TCRs were found in many donors. In vitro data verified a few CMV-associated chains as specific for CMV antigens.

This sequence originates from a young woman in good health and CMV-seronegative. Input material: PBMCs. The V call is TRBV30, the J call TRBJ2-1; 7 nucleotides align to TRBD2. CDR3 loop: CACNTQGGPSLNEQFF. As DNA, the CDR3 is TGTGCCTGCAACACCCAGGGAGGGCCGTCCCTAAATGAGCAGTTCTTC.